This entry lists 24 T cell receptor beta chains sequenced from one sample in a study of blood T cells in healthy people across ages. A second roughly 6 to 11 cycle PCR used barcoded and J-beta primers. Using its own MiXCR run on the 5' RACE reads, TCRdb lists one record per CDR3 protein. Seen here are almost 800,000 distinct CDR3 sequences, about 62% observed once, and the top ten hold around 20%. The sample taken for sequencing was blood. These receptor sequences come from a man aged 25-45 years in good health.

This clonotype showed up just a few times. The chain has TRBV20-1 and TRBJ2-6; 8 bases fit TRBD1. This CDR3 spans 15 amino acids. Per germline, CDR1 DFQATT and CDR2 SNEGSKA (reference sequence). Trimming took 4 bases from V and 2 from J; bases not matched to a gene: 4. The CDR3 loop is CSAIQTGAGANVLTF. In nucleotides, the CDR3 is TGCAGTGCTATCCAGACAGGGGCTGGGGCCAACGTCCTGACTTTC.

The rearrangement uses TRBV27 and TRBJ1-2, with D possibly TRBD1 on 5 matching bases. This CDR3 is 14 amino acids long. Between the trimmed V and J ends, which lost 8 bases and 3 bases, there was a span of 16 bases. CDR1 is MNHEY, CDR2 SMNVEV, per germline (reference sequence). CDR3 nucleotide sequence: TGTGCCAGCTCTTACTTCGGGGCAGACTATGGCTACACCTTC. Translating gives CASSYFGADYGYTF.

The CDR3 coding sequence is TGTGCCAGCAGCCGAGTATCGGGACCAGTCGACGAGCAGTACTTC. It yields the protein CASSRVSGPVDEQYF. This rearrangement joins TRBV4-2 to TRBJ2-7; tentatively, D is TRBD1 or TRBD2 (5 bases each). In germline, CDR1 is LGHNA, CDR2 YNFKEQ. V lost 4 bases, J lost 5 bases, and 18 bases lay in between. This CDR3 has 15 amino acids.

In its sample, this clonotype was seen a few times. The chain links TRBV7-2 to TRBJ2-5; D not resolved. The germline gives CDR1 SGHTA, CDR2 FQGNSA. The CDR3 consists of 16 residues. Trimming cost V 4 bases and J 1 base, with 16 bases left between them. The CDR3 sequence is CASSSLGSWGQETQYF. CDR3 DNA sequence: TGTGCCAGCAGCTCTTTAGGGTCTTGGGGCCAAGAGACCCAGTACTTC.

The CDR3: CSALAPGAKGYNEQFF. CDR3 nucleotide sequence: TGCAGCGCACTCGCCCCCGGGGCAAAGGGTTACAATGAGCAGTTCTTC. The chain joins TRBV29-1 to TRBJ2-1; D is possibly TRBD1 or TRBD2 (5 bases each). This CDR3 has 16 residues. V was trimmed by 7 bases and J by 4 bases, leaving 23 bases between them. CDR1 is SQVTM and CDR2 is ANQGSEA in the germline V gene.

This chain uses TRBV6-4 with TRBJ2-6; a possible D gene is TRBD2 (5 bases). Germline assignment: CDR1 MRHNA and CDR2 SNTAGT. V was trimmed by 4 bases and J by 2 bases, leaving 12 bases between them. The CDR3 length is 16 residues. DNA of the CDR3: TGTGCCAGCAGTGTGGAGGCTCTGGCTGGGGCCAACGTCCTGACTTTC. Translating gives CASSVEALAGANVLTF.

The rearrangement joins TRBV20-1 to TRBJ2-5; D is unclear. From germline, CDR1 is DFQATT and CDR2 SNEGSKA (reference sequence). The CDR3 is made up of 11 amino acids. V was cut by 3 bases and J by 4 bases, with 6 bases left in between. CDR3 protein: CSARAAETQYF. CDR3 DNA sequence: TGCAGTGCTAGGGCAGCAGAGACCCAGTACTTC.

The CDR3 protein is CASSLAGIPEDPEAFF. The DNA for the CDR3 is TGTGCCAGCAGCTTAGCGGGGATCCCAGAGGATCCTGAAGCTTTCTTT. The V call is TRBV7-9, the J call TRBJ1-1, with D unresolved. CDR1 is SEHNR, CDR2 FQNEAQ, per germline (reference sequence). The CDR3 runs to 16 residues. V gave up 0 bases and J gave up 6 bases, with 17 bases separating them.

The rearrangement links TRBV28 to TRBJ2-2; D unresolved. CDR3 length: 14 residues. The V gene's germline CDR1 is MDHEN and CDR2 SYDVKM. The V end lost 3 bases, the J end lost 1 base, and 6 bases lay between the germline ends. The CDR3 bases are TGTGCCAGCAGTTTGAGTCGGAACACCGGGGAGCTGTTTTTT. This encodes CASSLSRNTGELFF.

In this sample, this clonotype turned up a few times. The chain combines TRBV18 with TRBJ2-5; 7 bases agree with TRBD1. Germline V gene sequence: CDR1 KGHSH, CDR2 LQKENI. CDR3 length equals 14 residues. J was trimmed by 1 base and V by 3 bases; bases with no gene match: 2. CDR3 bases: TGTGCCAGCTCACCGGGACAGTCCCAAGAGACCCAGTACTTC. This gives the protein CASSPGQSQETQYF.

V and J are TRBV20-1 and TRBJ2-7, with D possibly being TRBD2 (6 bases). V lost 0 bases to trimming and J lost 0 bases, with 12 bases between them. Germline lookup yields CDR1 DFQATT and CDR2 SNEGSKA (reference sequence). This CDR3 contains 15 residues. This CDR3 reads CSARDAAGSSYEQYF. CDR3 sequence (DNA): TGCAGTGCTAGAGATGCAGCGGGCAGCTCCTACGAGCAGTACTTC.

The chain is built from TRBV12-3 or TRBV12-4 and TRBJ2-1; 10 positions match TRBD2. Trimming took 8 bases from V and 8 from J; bases not matched to a gene: 15. The CDR3 is made up of 16 amino acids. The CDR3: CASYLHGGSGGHEQFF. The CDR3 DNA reads as TGTGCCAGCTACCTTCACGGGGGTAGCGGGGGGCATGAGCAGTTCTTC.

This chain links TRBV7-3 with TRBJ2-3; D ambiguous. Germline CDR1 is SGHTA and CDR2 is FQGTGA. Trimming removed 5 bases at V and 8 bases at J, with 20 bases between. CDR3 length: 15 residues. CDR3 bases: TGTGCCAGCAGCCCGCAACCGGAAGACTGGAGTACGCAGTATTTT. Protein sequence: CASSPQPEDWSTQYF.

The chain is built from TRBV20-1 and TRBJ2-5; perhaps TRBD2 as D (6 bases). The assigned J gene may be wrong: the sequence end matches TRBJ2-7 better. The CDR3 spans 12 residues. Germline CDR1 and CDR2: DFQATT and SNEGSKA (reference sequence). In DNA form, the CDR3 reads TGCAGTGCTAGGATGCGGGACTACGAGCAGTACTTC. This sequence encodes CSARMRDYEQYF.

This chain joins TRBV20-1 and TRBJ2-4; 7 bases align to TRBD1. Near its end, the DNA agrees better with TRBJ2-7, so the J call may be wrong. Per germline, CDR1 DFQATT and CDR2 SNEGSKA (reference sequence). There are 15 residues in the CDR3. The CDR3 DNA is TGCAGTGCTAGAGAGGGGACAGAAAACCCGGTCGAGCAGTACTTC. This codes for CSAREGTENPVEQYF.

The rearrangement uses TRBV4-3 and TRBJ2-1; D uncertain. Germline CDR1 reads LGHNA; CDR2 reads YSLEER. This CDR3 is 15 amino acids long. The germline V and J ends were trimmed by 1 base and 2 bases, with 9 bases remaining between them. The DNA of the CDR3 is TGCGCCAGCAGCCAAGTACCCGACCCCTACAATGAGCAGTTCTTC. Translation gives CASSQVPDPYNEQFF.

The chain is built from TRBV4-3 and TRBJ2-7; TRBD2 is a possible D gene (5 bases). The CDR3 runs to 14 residues. Germline CDR1 and CDR2: LGHNA and YSLEER. V shed 4 bases and J shed 5 bases, with 15 bases lying between them. The CDR3 DNA reads as TGCGCCAGCAGCCCTTCTTGGGAGAGAAACGAGCAGTACTTC. Protein product: CASSPSWERNEQYF.

The chain employs TRBV13 and TRBJ1-6; TRBD1 matches 10 bases. Germline CDR1 reads PRHDT; CDR2 reads FYEKMQ (reference sequence). This CDR3 is built from 15 residues. J lost 8 bases, V lost 5 bases, and 6 bases had no gene match. The CDR3 DNA sequence: TGTGCCAGCAGCACCTCCGGGACAGGGGATTCACCCCTCCACTTT. As protein: CASSTSGTGDSPLHF.

The chain is built from TRBV20-1 and TRBJ2-7; 10 nucleotides agree with TRBD2. The CDR3 length is 14 residues. Germline CDR1 is DFQATT and CDR2 is SNEGSKA (reference sequence). V dropped 6 bases and J dropped 1; count of bases not matched to a gene: 6. The chain's CDR3 is CSAHGGLASYEQYF. CDR3 DNA sequence: TGCAGTGCCCATGGGGGACTAGCGTCCTACGAGCAGTACTTC.

The chain has TRBV9 and TRBJ1-2, with D perhaps TRBD1 (5 bases). Germline CDR1 is SGDLS and CDR2 is YYNGEE. V lost 3 bases and J 2 bases, leaving 8 bases between the germline ends. The CDR3 has 13 amino acids. The CDR3 protein is CASSGGVNYGYTF. The CDR3 DNA follows: TGTGCCAGCAGCGGAGGGGTCAACTATGGCTACACCTTC.

The chain links TRBV5-1 to TRBJ2-2; D possibly matches TRBD1 or TRBD2 (6 bases each). Per the germline V gene, CDR1 is SGHRS and CDR2 is YFSETQ. The CDR3 is 15 amino acids. V was shortened by 0 bases and J by 3 bases, with 9 bases between the two germline ends. The CDR3 spells CASSLEGGYTGELFF. DNA of the CDR3: TGCGCCAGCAGCTTGGAGGGGGGATACACCGGGGAGCTGTTTTTT. Complete variable domain (other parts from reference TRBV5-1 and TRBJ2-2): KAGVTQTPRYLIKTRGQQVTLSCSPISGHRSVSWYQQTPGQGLQFLFEYFSETQRNKGNFPGRFSGRQFSNSRSEMNVSTLELGDSALYLCASSLEGGYTGELFFGEGSRLTVL.

This chain uses TRBV27 with TRBJ1-2, with a weak D call TRBD1 (6 bases). V was pared by 8 bases and J by 8 bases, with 18 bases between. Germline loops: CDR1 MNHEY, CDR2 SMNVEV (reference sequence). The CDR3 contains 13 residues. Written as DNA, the CDR3 is TGTGCCAGCCGCCCAGGGGCTGGTATCGGCTACACCTTC. Protein product: CASRPGAGIGYTF.

This clonotype was seen a few times. This rearrangement joins TRBV18 to TRBJ2-7; D remains unclear. There are 14 residues in the CDR3. Trimming shortened V by 2 bases and J by 7 bases, and 15 bases separated the two germline ends. Germline-derived CDR1 and CDR2 are KGHSH and LQKENI. The CDR3: CASSPWQARSEQYF. As DNA, the CDR3 is TGTGCCAGCTCACCATGGCAGGCAAGGTCGGAGCAGTACTTC.

This clonotype appeared a few times. The J gene is TRBJ2-7, the V gene TRBV7-3, with TRBD2 matching 12 bases. After removal of 5 bases from V and 5 bases from J, the junction contained 7 bases not matched to a gene. Germline CDR1 SGHTA, CDR2 FQGTGA. The CDR3 is made up of 15 amino acids. In DNA form, the CDR3 reads TGTGCCAGCAGCCCTGGACTAGCGGGATTCAACGAGCAGTACTTC. This encodes CASSPGLAGFNEQYF.